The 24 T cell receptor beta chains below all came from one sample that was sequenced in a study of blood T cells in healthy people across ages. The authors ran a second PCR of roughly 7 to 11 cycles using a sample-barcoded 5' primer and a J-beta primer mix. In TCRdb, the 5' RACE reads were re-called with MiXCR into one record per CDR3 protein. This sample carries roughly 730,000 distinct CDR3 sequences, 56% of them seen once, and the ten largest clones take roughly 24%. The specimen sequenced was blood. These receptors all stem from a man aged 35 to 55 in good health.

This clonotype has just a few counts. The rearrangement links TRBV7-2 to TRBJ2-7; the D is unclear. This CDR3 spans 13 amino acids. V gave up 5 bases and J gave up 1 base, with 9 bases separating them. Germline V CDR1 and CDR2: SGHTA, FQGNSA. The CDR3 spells CASSAQTSYEQYF. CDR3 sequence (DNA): TGTGCCAGCAGCGCCCAAACTTCCTACGAGCAGTACTTC.

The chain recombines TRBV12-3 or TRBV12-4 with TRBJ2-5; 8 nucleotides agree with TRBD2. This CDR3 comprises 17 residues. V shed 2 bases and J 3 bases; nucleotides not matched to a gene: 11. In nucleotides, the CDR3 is TGTGCCAGCAGTTTACCCATACTAGCGGAAAGGGAAGAGACCCAGTACTTC. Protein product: CASSLPILAEREETQYF.

CDR3 sequence reads: CASTARADTQYF. The CDR3 DNA follows: TGTGCCAGCACTGCCCGAGCAGATACGCAGTATTTT. The rearrangement uses TRBV7-2 and TRBJ2-3; the D is unclear. The ends were cut back, 7 bases at V and 4 bases at J, with 9 bases in the middle. The CDR3 is 12 residues long. Germline V gives CDR1 SGHTA, CDR2 FQGNSA.

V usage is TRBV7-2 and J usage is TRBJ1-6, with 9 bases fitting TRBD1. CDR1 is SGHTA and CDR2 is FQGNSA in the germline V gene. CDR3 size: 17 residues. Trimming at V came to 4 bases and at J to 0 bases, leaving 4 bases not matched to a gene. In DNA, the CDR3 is TGTGCCAGCAGCTCCGGACAGGGGAGCTCCTATAATTCACCCCTCCACTTT. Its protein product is CASSSGQGSSYNSPLHF.

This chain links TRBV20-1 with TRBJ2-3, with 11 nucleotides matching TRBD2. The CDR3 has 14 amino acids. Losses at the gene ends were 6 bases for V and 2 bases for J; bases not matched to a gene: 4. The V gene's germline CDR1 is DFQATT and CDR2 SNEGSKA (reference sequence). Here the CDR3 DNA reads TGCAGTGCCGGGACTAGCGGCAACACAGATACGCAGTATTTT. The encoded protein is CSAGTSGNTDTQYF.

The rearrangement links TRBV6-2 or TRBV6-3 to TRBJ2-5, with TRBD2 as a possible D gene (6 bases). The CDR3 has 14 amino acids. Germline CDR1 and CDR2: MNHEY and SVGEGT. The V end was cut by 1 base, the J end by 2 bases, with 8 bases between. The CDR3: CASSYFSGQETQYF. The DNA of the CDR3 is TGTGCCAGCAGTTACTTCAGCGGGCAAGAGACCCAGTACTTC.

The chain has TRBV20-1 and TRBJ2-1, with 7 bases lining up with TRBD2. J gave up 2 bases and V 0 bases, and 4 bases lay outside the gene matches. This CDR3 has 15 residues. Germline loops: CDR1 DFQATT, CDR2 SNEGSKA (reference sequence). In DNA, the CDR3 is TGCAGTGCTAGAGATGGGAGGGCAACCTACAATGAGCAGTTCTTC. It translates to CSARDGRATYNEQFF.

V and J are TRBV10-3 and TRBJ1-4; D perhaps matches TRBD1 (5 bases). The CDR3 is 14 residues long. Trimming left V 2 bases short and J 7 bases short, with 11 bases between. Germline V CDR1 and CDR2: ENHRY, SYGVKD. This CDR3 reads CAISEMGGAEKLFF. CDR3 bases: TGTGCCATCAGTGAGATGGGGGGAGCTGAAAAACTGTTTTTT.

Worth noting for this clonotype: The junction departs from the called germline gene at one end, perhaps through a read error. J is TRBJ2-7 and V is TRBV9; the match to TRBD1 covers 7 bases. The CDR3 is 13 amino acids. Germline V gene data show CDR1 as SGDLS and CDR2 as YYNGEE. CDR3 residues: CTSSATGAGEQYF. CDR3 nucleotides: TGTACCAGCAGCGCTACAGGGGCAGGCGAGCAGTACTTC.

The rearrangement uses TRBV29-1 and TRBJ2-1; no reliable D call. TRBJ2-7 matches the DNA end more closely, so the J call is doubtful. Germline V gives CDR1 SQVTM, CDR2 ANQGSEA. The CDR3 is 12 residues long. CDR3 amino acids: CSVEGWYNEQYF. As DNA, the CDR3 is TGCAGCGTTGAGGGGTGGTACAATGAGCAGTACTTC.

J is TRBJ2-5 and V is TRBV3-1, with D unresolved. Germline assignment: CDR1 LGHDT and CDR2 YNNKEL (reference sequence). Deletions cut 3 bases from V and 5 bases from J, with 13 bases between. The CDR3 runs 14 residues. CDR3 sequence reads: CASSQMWVSETQYF. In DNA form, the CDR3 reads TGTGCCAGCAGCCAGATGTGGGTCTCGGAGACCCAGTACTTC.

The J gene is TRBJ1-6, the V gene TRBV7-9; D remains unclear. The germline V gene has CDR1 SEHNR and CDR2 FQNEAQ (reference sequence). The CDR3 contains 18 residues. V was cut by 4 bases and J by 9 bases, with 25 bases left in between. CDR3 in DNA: TGTGCCAGCAGCTCTCCCAACGGGGAGTGGAGGAATTTTTCACCCCTCCACTTT. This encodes CASSSPNGEWRNFSPLHF.

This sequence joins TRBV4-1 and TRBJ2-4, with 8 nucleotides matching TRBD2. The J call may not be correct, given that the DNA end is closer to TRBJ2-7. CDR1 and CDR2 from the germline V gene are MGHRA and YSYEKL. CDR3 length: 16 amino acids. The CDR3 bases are TGCGCCAGCAGCCAAGAGAGGAGCGGGAGAACCTACGAGCAGTACTTC. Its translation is CASSQERSGRTYEQYF.

The CDR3 sequence: CSARDRRTPGGNEQYF. DNA for the CDR3: TGCAGTGCTAGAGATCGGAGGACCCCGGGAGGCAATGAGCAGTACTTC. The rearrangement joins TRBV20-1 to TRBJ2-5, with 7 bases that match TRBD2. The ends lost 0 bases at V and 11 bases at J; junction bases unmatched: 18. CDR1 and CDR2 from the germline V gene are DFQATT and SNEGSKA (reference sequence). The CDR3 is made up of 16 amino acids.

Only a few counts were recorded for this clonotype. The CDR3 protein is CSASSGGGDEQYF. The CDR3 DNA is TGCAGTGCTAGTTCCGGGGGGGGTGACGAGCAGTACTTC. The chain uses TRBV20-1 and TRBJ2-5; 8 positions agree with TRBD2. The J call is uncertain, as TRBJ2-7 better fits the DNA end. This CDR3 spans 13 amino acids. Germline lookup yields CDR1 DFQATT and CDR2 SNEGSKA (reference sequence).

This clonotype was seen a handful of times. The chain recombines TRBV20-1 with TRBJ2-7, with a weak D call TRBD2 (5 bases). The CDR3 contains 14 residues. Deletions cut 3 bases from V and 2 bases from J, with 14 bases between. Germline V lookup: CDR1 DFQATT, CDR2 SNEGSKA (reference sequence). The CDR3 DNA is TGCAGTGCTAGTGGTGTTGTCGGGGCCTACGAGCAGTACTTC. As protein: CSASGVVGAYEQYF.

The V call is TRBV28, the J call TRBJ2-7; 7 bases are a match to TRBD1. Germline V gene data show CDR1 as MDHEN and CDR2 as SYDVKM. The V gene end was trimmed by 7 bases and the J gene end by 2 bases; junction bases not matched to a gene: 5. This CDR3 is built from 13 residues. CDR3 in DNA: TGTGCCAGCACGTTAGGACAGGCCTACGAGCAGTACTTC. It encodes CASTLGQAYEQYF.

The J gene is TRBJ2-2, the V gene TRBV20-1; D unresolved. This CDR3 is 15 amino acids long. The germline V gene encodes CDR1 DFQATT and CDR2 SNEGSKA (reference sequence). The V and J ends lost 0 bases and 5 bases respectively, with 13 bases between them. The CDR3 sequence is CSARDRRFATGELFF. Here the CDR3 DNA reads TGCAGTGCTAGAGATCGCCGCTTCGCAACCGGGGAGCTGTTTTTT.

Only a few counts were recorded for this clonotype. DNA of the CDR3: TGTGCCAGCAGCCGATCACCAATAGATTCTGGGGAGCTGTTTTTT. Translation: CASSRSPIDSGELFF. The chain carries TRBV6-5 and TRBJ2-2; D gene uncertain. This CDR3 has 15 amino acids. Germline V gene data show CDR1 as MNHEY and CDR2 as SVGAGI. Trimming cost V 6 bases and J 8 bases, with 19 bases left between them.

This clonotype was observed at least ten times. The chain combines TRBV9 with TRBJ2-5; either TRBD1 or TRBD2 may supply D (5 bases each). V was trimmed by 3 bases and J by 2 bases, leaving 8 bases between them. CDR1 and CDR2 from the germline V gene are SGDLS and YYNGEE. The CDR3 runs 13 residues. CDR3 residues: CASSGGPQETQYF. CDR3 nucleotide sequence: TGTGCCAGCAGCGGGGGACCTCAAGAGACCCAGTACTTC.

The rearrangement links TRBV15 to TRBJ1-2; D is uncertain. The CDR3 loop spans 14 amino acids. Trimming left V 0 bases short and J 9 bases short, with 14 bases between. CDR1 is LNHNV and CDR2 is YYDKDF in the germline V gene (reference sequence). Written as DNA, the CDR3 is TGTGCCACCAGCAGAGATGGAACCACGAACAGCTACACCTTC. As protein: CATSRDGTTNSYTF.

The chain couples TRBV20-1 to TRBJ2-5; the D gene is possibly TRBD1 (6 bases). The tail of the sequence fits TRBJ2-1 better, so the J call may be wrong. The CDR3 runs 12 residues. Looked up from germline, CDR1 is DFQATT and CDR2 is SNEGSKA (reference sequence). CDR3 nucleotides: TGCAGTGCTTACAGGGACGGGGAGACCCAGTTCTTC. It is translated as CSAYRDGETQFF.

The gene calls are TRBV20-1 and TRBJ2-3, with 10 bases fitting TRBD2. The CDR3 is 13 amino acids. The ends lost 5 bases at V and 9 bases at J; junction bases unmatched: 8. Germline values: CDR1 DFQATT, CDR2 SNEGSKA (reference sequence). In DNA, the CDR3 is TGCAGTGCTGCCCGTAGCGGGGGGTCGACGCAGTATTTT. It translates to CSAARSGGSTQYF.

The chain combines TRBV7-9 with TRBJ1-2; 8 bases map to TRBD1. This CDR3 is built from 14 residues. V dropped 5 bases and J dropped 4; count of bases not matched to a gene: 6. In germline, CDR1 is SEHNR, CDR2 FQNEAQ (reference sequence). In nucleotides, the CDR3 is TGTGCCAGCAGCGCGACGACAGGGGTCTATGGCTACACCTTC. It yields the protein CASSATTGVYGYTF.